The rows below give T cell receptor beta chains drawn from one sample of a study of OX40 agonist ivuxolimab in advanced cancers. Sequencing used immunoSEQ multiplex PCR; TCRdb keeps in-frame clones, though not all of them. Of fewer than 45,000 clones listed, around 89% are singletons. The material sequenced was CD4+ or CD8+ T cells sorted from blood, taken in a trial of the OX40 agonist ivuxolimab. The receptors here all came from an adult with an advanced solid tumor such as melanoma, head and neck, liver or kidney cancer. Both conserved end residues are part of each CDR3. A D gene is named only where the DNA matches it firmly. Clone size is shown for a subset of rows, as once, few, many or a class of expanded clone.

clone_size | j_call | d_call | v_call | cdr3_aa | cdr3_nt
once | TRBJ2-1 | TRBD2 | TRBV19 | CASSGTSGGRGEQFF | TGTGCCAGTAGTGGCACTAGCGGGGGGCGGGGTGAGCAGTTCTTC
NA | TRBJ1-1 | TRBD1 | TRBV6-6 | CASSQTGAGTEAFF | TGTGCCAGCAGCCAGACAGGGGCAGGAACTGAAGCTTTCTTT
NA | TRBJ2-7 | NA | TRBV7-7 | CASSPGRSYEQYF | TGTGCTAGCAGCCCCGGGCGCTCCTACGAGCAGTACTTC
NA | TRBJ2-1 | NA | TRBV2 | CATKLLIGYNEQFF | TGTGCCACCAAACTCCTGATAGGTTACAATGAGCAGTTCTTC
NA | TRBJ2-1 | TRBD2 | TRBV27 | CASEISGLAGGPQFF | TGTGCCAGCGAGATAAGCGGACTAGCGGGGGGCCCGCAGTTCTTC
NA | TRBJ2-7 | TRBD1 | TRBV7-2 | CASSGTGTGIYEQYF | TGTGCCAGCAGCGGCACCGGGACAGGGATCTACGAGCAGTACTTC
NA | TRBJ1-4 | NA | TRBV5-4 | CASSSPRGEEATNEKLFF | TGTGCCAGCAGCTCCCCTCGGGGGGAGGAAGCAACTAATGAAAAACTGTTTTTT
NA | TRBJ2-7 | NA | TRBV4-1 | CASSHDFRTQNYEQYF | TGCGCCAGCAGCCACGACTTCCGGACTCAAAATTACGAGCAGTACTTC
NA | TRBJ1-6 | NA | TRBV9 | CASSPVAVSSYNSPLHF | TGTGCCAGCAGCCCCGTGGCCGTGAGCTCCTATAATTCACCCCTCCACTTT
NA | TRBJ2-7 | NA | TRBV6-5 | CASRERFTSYEQYF | TGTGCCAGCAGGGAGAGGTTTACGTCCTACGAGCAGTACTTC
NA | TRBJ1-6 | NA | TRBV4-1 | CASSQGLRGRSNSPLHF | TGCGCCAGCAGCCAAGGATTGCGGGGTAGAAGTAATTCACCCCTCCACTTT
NA | TRBJ2-2 | NA | TRBV2 | CASSGTTYTGELFF | TGTGCCAGCAGTGGGACTACCTACACCGGGGAGCTGTTTTTT
NA | TRBJ2-1 | NA | TRBV7-2 | CASSLEGPGVNEQFF | TGTGCCAGCAGCTTAGAGGGCCCAGGGGTGAATGAGCAGTTCTTC